The clone carrying this TCR beta chain showed up just a few times. Germline-derived CDR1 and CDR2 are SGHRS and YFSETQ. V lost 4 bases to trimming and J lost 0 bases, with 11 bases between them. The CDR3 loop spans 16 amino acids. The entry originates in a study of Ad26.COV2.S vaccination and SARS-CoV-2 variants. Profiled with immunoSEQ multiplex PCR; TCRdb holds only in-frame clones, not every one. The sample has hundreds of thousands of clones, around 87% seen once; the top ten hold about 3.4%. Treatment here: about 20 received Ad26.COV2.S at low or high dose, single or two shots; several received placebo; per-sample allocation not given. Sampling happened 63 days after the first vaccine or placebo injection.

This specimen consisted of peripheral blood, obtained in a trial of Ad26.COV2.S vaccine versus placebo. The sequence derives from a person between 18 and 59 years old who received the Ad26.COV2.S COVID-19 vaccine or a placebo. The chain recombines TRBV5-1 with TRBJ1-6, with D hard to call. The CDR3: CASSRTASSYNSPLHF. The CDR3 DNA reads as TGCGCCAGCAGCCGGACGGCAAGCTCCTATAATTCACCCCTCCACTTT.